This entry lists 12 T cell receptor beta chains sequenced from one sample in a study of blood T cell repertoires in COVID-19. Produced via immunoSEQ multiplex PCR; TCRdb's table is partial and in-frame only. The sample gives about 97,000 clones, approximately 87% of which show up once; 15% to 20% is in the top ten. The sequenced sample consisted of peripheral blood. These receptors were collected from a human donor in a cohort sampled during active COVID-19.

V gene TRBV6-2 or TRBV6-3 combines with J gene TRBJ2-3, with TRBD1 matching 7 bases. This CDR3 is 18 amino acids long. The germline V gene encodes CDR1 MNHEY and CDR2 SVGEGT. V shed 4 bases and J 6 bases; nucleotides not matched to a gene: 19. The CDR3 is CASSSSRVPTGWVDTQYF. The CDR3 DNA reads TGTGCCAGCAGTTCCTCCCGTGTCCCGACAGGGTGGGTTGATACGCAGTATTTT.

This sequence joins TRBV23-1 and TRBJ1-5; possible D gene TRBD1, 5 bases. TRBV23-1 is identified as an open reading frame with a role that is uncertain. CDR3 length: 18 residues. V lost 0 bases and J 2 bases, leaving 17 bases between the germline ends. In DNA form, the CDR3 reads TGCGCCAGCAGTCAATCAAGGATAGCCAGGGTGGGCAATCAGCCCCAGCATTTT. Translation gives CASSQSRIARVGNQPQHF.

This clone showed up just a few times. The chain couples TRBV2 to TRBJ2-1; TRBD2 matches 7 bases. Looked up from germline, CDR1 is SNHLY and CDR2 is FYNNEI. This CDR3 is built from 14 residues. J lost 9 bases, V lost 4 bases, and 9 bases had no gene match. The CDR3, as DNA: TGTGCCAGCAGTGTAATCGGACTAGAAAGTGAGCAGTTCTTC. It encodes CASSVIGLESEQFF.

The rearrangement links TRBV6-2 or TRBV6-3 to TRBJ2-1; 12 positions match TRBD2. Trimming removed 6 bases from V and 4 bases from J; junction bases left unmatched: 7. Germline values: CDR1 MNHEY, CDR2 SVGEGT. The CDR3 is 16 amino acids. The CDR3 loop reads CASSQGLAGLYNEQFF. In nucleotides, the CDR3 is TGTGCCAGCAGCCAGGGACTAGCGGGCCTTTACAATGAGCAGTTCTTC.

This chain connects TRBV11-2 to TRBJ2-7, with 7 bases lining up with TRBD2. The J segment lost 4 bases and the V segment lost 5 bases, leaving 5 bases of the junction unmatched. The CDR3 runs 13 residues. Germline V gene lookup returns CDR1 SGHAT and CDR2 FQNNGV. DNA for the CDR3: TGTGCCAGCAGCCCCTTGGGGGGGTACGAGCAGTACTTC. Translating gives CASSPLGGYEQYF.

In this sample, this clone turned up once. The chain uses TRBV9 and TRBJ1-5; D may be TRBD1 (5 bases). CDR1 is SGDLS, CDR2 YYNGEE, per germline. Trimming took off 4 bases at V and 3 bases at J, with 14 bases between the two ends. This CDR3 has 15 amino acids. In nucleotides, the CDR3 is TGTGCCAGCAGCCCAGCAGGACACTACAATCAGCCCCAGCATTTT. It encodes CASSPAGHYNQPQHF.

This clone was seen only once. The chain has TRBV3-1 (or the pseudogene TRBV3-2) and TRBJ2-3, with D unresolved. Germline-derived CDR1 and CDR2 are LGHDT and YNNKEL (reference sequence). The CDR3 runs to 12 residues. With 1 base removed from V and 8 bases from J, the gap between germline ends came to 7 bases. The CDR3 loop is CASSQAGSTQYF. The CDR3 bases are TGTGCCAGCAGCCAAGCCGGTAGTACGCAGTATTTT.

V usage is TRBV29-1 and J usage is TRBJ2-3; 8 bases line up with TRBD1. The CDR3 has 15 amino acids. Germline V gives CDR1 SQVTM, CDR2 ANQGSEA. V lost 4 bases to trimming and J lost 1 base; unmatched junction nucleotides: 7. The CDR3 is CSVAGGYIGTDTQYF. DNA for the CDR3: TGCAGCGTTGCAGGGGGCTATATCGGCACAGATACGCAGTATTTT.

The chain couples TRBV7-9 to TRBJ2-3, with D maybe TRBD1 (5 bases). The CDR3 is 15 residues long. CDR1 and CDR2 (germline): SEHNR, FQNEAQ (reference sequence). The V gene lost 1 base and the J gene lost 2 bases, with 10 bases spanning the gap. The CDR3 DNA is TGTGCCAGCAGCTTAGGGTGGGGCAACACAGATACGCAGTATTTT. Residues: CASSLGWGNTDTQYF. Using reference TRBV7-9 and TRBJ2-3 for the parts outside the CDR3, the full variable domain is DTGVSQNPRHKITKRGQNVTFRCDPISEHNRLYWYRQTLGQGPEFLTYFQNEAQLEKSRLLSDRFSAERPKGSFSTLEIQRTEQGDSAMYLCASSLGWGNTDTQYFGPGTRLTVL.

The CDR3 is CASSLSHGSSGELFF. CDR3 DNA: TGTGCCAGCAGCTTAAGCCACGGGTCGTCCGGGGAGCTGTTTTTT. The chain is built from TRBV7-3 and TRBJ2-2; D is unresolved. The V and J ends lost 1 base and 6 bases respectively, with 12 bases between them. Germline CDR1 is SGHTA and CDR2 is FQGTGA. The CDR3 covers 15 residues.

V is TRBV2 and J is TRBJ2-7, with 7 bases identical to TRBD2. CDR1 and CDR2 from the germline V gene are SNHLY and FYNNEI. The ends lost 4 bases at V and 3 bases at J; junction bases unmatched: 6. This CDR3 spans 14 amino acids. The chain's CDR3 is CASSVERGFYEQYF. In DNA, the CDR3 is TGTGCCAGCAGTGTCGAGCGGGGCTTCTACGAGCAGTACTTC.

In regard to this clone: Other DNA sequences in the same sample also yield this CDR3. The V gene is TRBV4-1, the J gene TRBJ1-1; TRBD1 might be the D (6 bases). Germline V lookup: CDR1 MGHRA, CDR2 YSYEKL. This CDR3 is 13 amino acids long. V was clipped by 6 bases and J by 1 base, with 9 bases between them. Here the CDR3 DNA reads TGCGCCAGCAGGCTGACAGGGAACACTGAAGCTTTCTTT. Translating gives CASRLTGNTEAFF.